These 7 T cell receptor beta chains were all obtained from the same sample, sequenced in a study of T cell repertoires in cytomegalovirus infection (dated by TCRdb to between 2018 and 2021). The data were produced on an Illumina HiSeq 1500. The public reads were reprocessed in TCRdb via fastp at Q25 and MiXCR, keeping in-frame beta chains. Duplicate CDR3 protein sequences are folded into a single record with the most common DNA and genes. A total of 680,000 or so distinct CDR3 sequences appear in this sample, approximately 40% of them only once. Around 2.6% of the sample rests with the top ten. Sequenced sample: PBMCs. The receptors stem from a human donor in good health (CMV status not recorded). Some clones in this sample may be carry-over from other donors' samples.

This clonotype was recorded a few times. The gene calls are TRBV12-5 and TRBJ2-3, with 8 bases identical to TRBD1. The CDR3 has 14 residues. CDR1 LGHNT and CDR2 FRNRAP come from the germline V gene. Trimming at V came to 3 bases and at J to 3 bases, leaving 2 bases not matched to a gene. The CDR3 here is CASGLQGVTDTQYF. Here the CDR3 DNA reads TGTGCTAGTGGTTTACAGGGGGTGACAGATACGCAGTATTTT.

This clonotype has just a few counts. The V call is TRBV11-1, the J call TRBJ2-7; 9 bases agree with TRBD2. This CDR3 contains 14 residues. V trimming: 6 bases; J trimming: 5 bases; junction bases outside the gene matches: 8. The V gene's germline CDR1 is SGHAT and CDR2 FQDESV (reference sequence). CDR3 nucleotide sequence: TGTGCCAGCAGACAAGCCGGGACTAGCCACGAGCAGTACTTC. It is translated as CASRQAGTSHEQYF.

This clonotype has just a few counts. V usage is TRBV5-4 and J usage is TRBJ1-2; D is unresolved. The germline V gene has CDR1 SGHNT and CDR2 YYREEE (reference sequence). The V gene lost 0 bases and the J gene lost 3 bases, with 15 bases spanning the gap. This CDR3 region has 16 residues. In nucleotides, the CDR3 is TGTGCCAGCAGCTTGGCCACCTTAGGACGGCACTATGGCTACACCTTC. Encoded protein: CASSLATLGRHYGYTF.

This rearrangement joins TRBV7-6 to TRBJ2-7, with D hard to call. The CDR3 sequence is 13 residues long. CDR1 and CDR2 (germline): SGHVS, FNYEAQ. The V and J ends lost 5 bases and 7 bases respectively, with 15 bases between them. The CDR3 protein is CASSDGGRSEQYF. In nucleotides, the CDR3 is TGTGCCAGCAGCGACGGCGGCAGGTCTGAGCAGTACTTC. The full variable domain, rest sourced from reference TRBV7-6 and TRBJ2-7, is GAGVSQSPRYKVTKRGQDVALRCDPISGHVSLYWYRQALGQGPEFLTYFNYEAQQDKSGLPNDRFSAERPEGSISTLTIQRTEQRDSAMYRCASSDGGRSEQYFGPGTRLTVT.

This clonotype occurred many times. The V and J genes are TRBV6-1 and TRBJ2-2, with D maybe TRBD1 (6 bases). Germline CDR1 MNHNS, CDR2 SASEGT. V shed 2 bases and J shed 4 bases, with 8 bases lying between them. This CDR3 comprises 14 residues. The CDR3 DNA follows: TGTGCCAGCAGTGAAAACAGGGTCACCGGGGAGCTGTTTTTT. This gives the protein CASSENRVTGELFF.

V and J are TRBV28 and TRBJ2-7; 9 bases are shared with TRBD2. Germline V gene data show CDR1 as MDHEN and CDR2 as SYDVKM. This CDR3 has 18 amino acids. V dropped 7 bases and J dropped 5; count of bases not matched to a gene: 21. CDR3 residues: CASNPWSGLAGTGDEQYF. The CDR3 DNA reads TGTGCCAGCAACCCCTGGAGCGGGCTAGCGGGAACCGGCGACGAGCAGTACTTC.

This clonotype appeared many times. One end of the junction varies from germline; a read error may be responsible. The V and J genes are TRBV7-2 and TRBJ1-2; D uncertain. The germline V gene encodes CDR1 SGHTA and CDR2 FQGNSA. This CDR3 contains 10 residues. The CDR3 DNA sequence: TGTGCCAGCGACTCCCTGGGCTACAGCTTC. Its translation: CASDSLGYSF.